These 7 T cell receptor beta chains were sequenced from one sample in a study of T cell changes during pregnancy in multiple sclerosis. Clones were read by immunoSEQ multiplex PCR, and TCRdb kept only the in-frame ones, dropping some. The sample has some 75,000 clones, around 96% seen once. The sequencing here drew on peripheral blood, taken in the second trimester of pregnancy. These receptors came from a female donor with multiple sclerosis, enrolled in a pregnancy study.

This clone was counted only a few times. V is TRBV19 and J is TRBJ2-2; TRBD1 is a possible D gene (6 bases). Germline CDR1 LNHDA, CDR2 SQIVND (reference sequence). The CDR3 runs to 14 residues. V shed 4 bases and J shed 1 base, with 7 bases lying between them. The CDR3 is CASSKGENTGELFF. CDR3 in DNA: TGTGCCAGTAGTAAGGGGGAGAACACCGGGGAGCTGTTTTTT. Using reference TRBV19 and TRBJ2-2 for the parts outside the CDR3, the full variable domain is DGGITQSPKYLFRKEGQNVTLSCEQNLNHDAMYWYRQDPGQGLRLIYYSQIVNDFQKGDIAEGYSVSREKKESFPLTVTSAQKNPTAFYLCASSKGENTGELFFGEGSRLTVL.

The rearrangement uses TRBV2 and TRBJ2-2; 11 nucleotides agree with TRBD2. CDR3 length: 15 amino acids. V lost 6 bases and J lost 4; bases outside the gene matches: 4. The germline V gene has CDR1 SNHLY and CDR2 FYNNEI. CDR3 residues: CASRSGLAGTGELFF. CDR3 nucleotides: TGTGCCAGCAGATCCGGACTAGCGGGCACCGGGGAGCTGTTTTTT.

V and J are TRBV2 and TRBJ1-1; D call uncertain. Germline lookup yields CDR1 SNHLY and CDR2 FYNNEI. Trimming shortened V by 4 bases and J by 9 bases, and 12 bases separated the two germline ends. This CDR3 is built from 12 residues. The CDR3 bases are TGTGCCAGCAGTGTACGAGGAGCGAAAGCTTTCTTT. This gives the protein CASSVRGAKAFF.

This clone was seen a handful of times. The CDR3 here is CASSGRGVRNNEQFF. The CDR3 DNA reads as TGTGCCAGTAGTGGGAGAGGAGTTAGGAACAATGAGCAGTTCTTC. The V gene is TRBV19, the J gene TRBJ2-1; tentative D call: TRBD2 (5 bases). The V gene lost 5 bases and the J gene lost 5 bases, with 16 bases spanning the gap. CDR3 length: 15 amino acids. CDR1 LNHDA and CDR2 SQIVND come from the germline V gene (reference sequence).

The V and J genes are TRBV7-6 and TRBJ2-7, with 9 positions matching TRBD1. Looked up from germline, CDR1 is SGHVS and CDR2 is FNYEAQ. This CDR3 is 13 amino acids long. Trimming removed 5 bases from V and 5 bases from J; junction bases left unmatched: 4. The CDR3 coding sequence is TGTGCCAGCAGCAGACGGGACAGGGACGAGCAGTACTTC. It encodes CASSRRDRDEQYF.

V gene TRBV19 combines with J gene TRBJ1-5; TRBD1 aligns across 9 bases. CDR3 length equals 14 residues. V shed 3 bases, J shed 7 bases, and the junction held 4 bases outside the gene matches. Per the germline V gene, CDR1 is LNHDA and CDR2 is SQIVND (reference sequence). The CDR3 DNA sequence: TGTGCCAGTAGTATGACAGGGGGGGGACAGCCCCAGCATTTT. It yields the protein CASSMTGGGQPQHF.

The chain employs TRBV28 and TRBJ2-1, with 7 positions matching TRBD1. The germline V gene has CDR1 MDHEN and CDR2 SYDVKM. There are 15 residues in the CDR3. V lost 5 bases and J lost 0; bases outside the gene matches: 4. The CDR3 protein is CASSETGSSYNEQFF. As DNA, the CDR3 is TGTGCCAGCAGTGAGACAGGGAGCTCCTACAATGAGCAGTTCTTC.